The next 9 T cell receptor beta chains were all read from a single sample in a study of cytomegalovirus exposure and HLA in healthy donors. The PCR was carried out with 60 Vbeta primers and 13 Jbeta primers. Generated by immunoSEQ multiplex PCR, the TCRdb table keeps only in-frame clones and is missing some. The table lists 150,000 to 200,000 clones. The specimen sequenced was PBMCs. The receptors were gathered from a man between 25 and 39 years old in good health and CMV-seronegative.

V is TRBV18 and J is TRBJ1-5; the D is unclear. Germline loops: CDR1 KGHSH, CDR2 LQKENI. V lost 2 bases to trimming and J lost 4 bases, with 6 bases between them. This CDR3 has 13 residues. CDR3 amino acids: CASSPTENQPQHF. The CDR3 nucleotides read TGTGCCAGCTCACCAACGGAGAATCAGCCCCAGCATTTT.

The DNA of the CDR3 is TGTGCCAGCAGCCTTCGGGGGACTGGAAACACCATATATTTT. This codes for CASSLRGTGNTIYF. This chain uses TRBV5-4 with TRBJ1-3; weak D call: TRBD1 (5 bases). The V and J ends lost 4 bases and 2 bases respectively, with 10 bases between them. CDR1 and CDR2 (germline): SGHNT, YYREEE (reference sequence). The CDR3 loop spans 14 amino acids.

The chain joins TRBV7-8 to TRBJ2-7; a possible D gene is TRBD2 (6 bases). This CDR3 is 13 amino acids long. V was pared by 8 bases and J by 2 bases, with 13 bases between. Per germline, CDR1 SGHVS and CDR2 FQNEAQ. The CDR3 coding sequence is TGTGCCAGCGGGGCGGGAAGGGCCTACGAGCAGTACTTC. It yields the protein CASGAGRAYEQYF.

This sequence joins TRBV7-7 and TRBJ2-5; weak D call: TRBD2 (6 bases). Trimming removed 5 bases from V and 0 bases from J, with 7 bases in between. This CDR3 is 13 amino acids long. Germline CDR1 reads SSHAT; CDR2 reads FNYEAQ (reference sequence). The CDR3 here is CASSRGNQETQYF. CDR3 bases: TGTGCCAGCAGCCGGGGGAACCAAGAGACCCAGTACTTC.

This chain uses TRBV7-2 with TRBJ2-7, with 10 bases fitting TRBD2. Per germline, CDR1 SGHTA and CDR2 FQGNSA. The CDR3 sequence is 14 residues long. Losses at the gene ends were 6 bases for V and 4 bases for J; bases not matched to a gene: 6. CDR3 sequence reads: CASRPSGGSYEQYF. CDR3 nucleotide sequence: TGTGCCAGCAGGCCTAGCGGGGGTTCTTACGAGCAGTACTTC.

The rearrangement uses TRBV15 and TRBJ1-3, with D perhaps matching TRBD1 (6 bases). The V and J ends lost 0 bases and 0 bases respectively, with 12 bases between them. CDR3 size: 17 residues. Germline CDR1 is LNHNV and CDR2 is YYDKDF (reference sequence). The CDR3 loop reads CATSRDLGASSGNTIYF. The CDR3 DNA follows: TGTGCCACCAGCAGAGATTTGGGGGCGAGCTCTGGAAACACCATATATTTT.

To note about this clone: This CDR3 is also generated by other DNA sequences in the sample. This chain uses TRBV10-3 with TRBJ2-3, with D tentatively TRBD2 (6 bases). Trimming shortened V by 0 bases and J by 4 bases, and 20 bases separated the two germline ends. Germline values: CDR1 ENHRY, CDR2 SYGVKD. This CDR3 region has 18 residues. DNA of the CDR3: TGTGCCATCAGTGAGTCCCCGGGACTGGCGGGATTGGCAGATACGCAGTATTTT. It specifies CAISESPGLAGLADTQYF.

The genes are TRBV2 and TRBJ2-3, with TRBD2 matching over 8 bases. V gave up 8 bases and J gave up 3 bases; unmatched junction bases: 10. From germline, CDR1 is SNHLY and CDR2 FYNNEI. The CDR3 spans 15 residues. This chain's CDR3 is CASGKREMGTDTQYF. The CDR3 DNA reads TGTGCCAGCGGAAAGCGGGAGATGGGAACAGATACGCAGTATTTT.

This CDR3 reads CASSLGQGSTNEKLFF. In DNA form, the CDR3 reads TGTGCCAGCAGCCTAGGACAGGGATCAACTAATGAAAAACTGTTTTTT. V is TRBV9 and J is TRBJ1-4; 8 bases are a match to TRBD1. Unmatched junction bases numbered 5, after V lost 4 bases and J lost 0 bases. The germline V gene has CDR1 SGDLS and CDR2 YYNGEE. The CDR3 has 16 residues.